This TCR beta chain originates from a study of blood T cells in healthy people across ages. Worth noting for this clonotype: What it binds is not known.

Study-level results: Measured against age, TCR beta diversity per million T cells decreased in a roughly linear manner.

A second PCR of about 7 to 11 cycles used a sample-barcoded 5' primer and a J-beta primer mix. TCRdb ran MiXCR on the 5' RACE reads and lists one entry per CDR3 protein. The table has 1.4 million to 1.5 million distinct CDR3 sequences, roughly 40% seen once. The source of this sequence is a young woman in good health. Material: blood.

The CDR3 reads CSARGSSGPYEQYF. CDR3 coding DNA: TGCAGTGCTAGAGGATCTAGTGGTCCCTACGAGCAGTACTTC. The chain carries TRBV20-1 and TRBJ2-7; D unresolved. The CDR3 is 14 residues long. Germline CDR1 reads DFQATT; CDR2 reads SNEGSKA (reference sequence). V lost 1 base, J lost 2 bases, and 12 bases lay in between.